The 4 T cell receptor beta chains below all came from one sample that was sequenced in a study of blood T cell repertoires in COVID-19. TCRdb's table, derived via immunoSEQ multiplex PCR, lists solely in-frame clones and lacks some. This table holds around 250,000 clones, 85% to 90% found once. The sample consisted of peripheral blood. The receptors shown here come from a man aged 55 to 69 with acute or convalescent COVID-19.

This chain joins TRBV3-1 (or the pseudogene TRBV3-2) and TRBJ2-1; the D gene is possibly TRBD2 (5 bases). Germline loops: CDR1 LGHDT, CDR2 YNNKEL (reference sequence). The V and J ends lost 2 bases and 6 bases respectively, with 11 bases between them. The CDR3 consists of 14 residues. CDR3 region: CASSQSGRANEQFF. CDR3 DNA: TGTGCCAGCAGCCAAAGCGGAAGGGCCAATGAGCAGTTCTTC.

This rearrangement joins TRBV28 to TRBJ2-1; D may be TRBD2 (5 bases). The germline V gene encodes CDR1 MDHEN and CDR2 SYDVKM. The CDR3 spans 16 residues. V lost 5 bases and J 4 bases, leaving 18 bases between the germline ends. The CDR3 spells CASSKGYGVSYNEQFF. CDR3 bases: TGTGCCAGCAGTAAGGGATACGGGGTTTCTTACAATGAGCAGTTCTTC.

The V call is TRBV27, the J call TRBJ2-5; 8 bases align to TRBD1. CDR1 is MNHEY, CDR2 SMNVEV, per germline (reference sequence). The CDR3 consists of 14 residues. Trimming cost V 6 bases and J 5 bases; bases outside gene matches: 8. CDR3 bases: TGTGCCAGCAGGGGCACAGGGGGACGGGAGACCCAGTACTTC. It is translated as CASRGTGGRETQYF.

Here the CDR3 DNA reads TGCGCCGCGGAGCACTCGGGGCTAGCGGGCCTGTTTTTCTACGAGCAGTACTTC. Its translation is CAAEHSGLAGLFFYEQYF. The genes are TRBV10-1 and TRBJ2-7; 8 bases fit TRBD2. Trimming removed 11 bases from V and 3 bases from J; junction bases left unmatched: 24. Germline CDR1 and CDR2: WNHNN and SYGVQD (reference sequence). The CDR3 length is 18 residues.